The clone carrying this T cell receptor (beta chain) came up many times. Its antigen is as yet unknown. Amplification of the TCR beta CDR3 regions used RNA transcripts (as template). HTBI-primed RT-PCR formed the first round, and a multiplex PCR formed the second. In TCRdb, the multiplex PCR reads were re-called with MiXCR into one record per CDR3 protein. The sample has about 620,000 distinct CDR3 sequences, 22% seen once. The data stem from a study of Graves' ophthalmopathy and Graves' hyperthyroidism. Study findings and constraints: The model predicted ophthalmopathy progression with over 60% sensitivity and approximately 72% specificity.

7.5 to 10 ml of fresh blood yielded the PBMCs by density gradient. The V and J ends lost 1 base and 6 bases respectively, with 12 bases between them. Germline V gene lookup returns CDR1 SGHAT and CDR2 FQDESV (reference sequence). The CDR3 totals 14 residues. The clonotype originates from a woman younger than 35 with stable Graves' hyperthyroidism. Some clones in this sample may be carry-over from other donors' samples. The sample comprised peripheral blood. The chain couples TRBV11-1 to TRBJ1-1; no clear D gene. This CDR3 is CASSLETWESEAFF. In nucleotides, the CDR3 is TGTGCCAGCAGCTTAGAGACCTGGGAATCTGAAGCTTTCTTT.